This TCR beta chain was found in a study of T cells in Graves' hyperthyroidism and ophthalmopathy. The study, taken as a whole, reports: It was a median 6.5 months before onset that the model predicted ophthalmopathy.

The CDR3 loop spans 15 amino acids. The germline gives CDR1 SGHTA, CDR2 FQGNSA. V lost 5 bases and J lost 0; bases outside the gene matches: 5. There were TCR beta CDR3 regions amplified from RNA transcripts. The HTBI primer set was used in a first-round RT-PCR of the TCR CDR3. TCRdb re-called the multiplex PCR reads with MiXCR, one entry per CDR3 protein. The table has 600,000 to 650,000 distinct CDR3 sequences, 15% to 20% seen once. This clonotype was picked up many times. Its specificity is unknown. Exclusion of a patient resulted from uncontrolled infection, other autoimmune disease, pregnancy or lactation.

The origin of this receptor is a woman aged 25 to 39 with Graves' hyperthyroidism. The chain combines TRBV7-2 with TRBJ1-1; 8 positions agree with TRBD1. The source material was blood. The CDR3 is CASSTLTGVNTEAFF. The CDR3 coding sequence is TGTGCCAGCAGCACACTGACAGGGGTGAACACTGAAGCTTTCTTT. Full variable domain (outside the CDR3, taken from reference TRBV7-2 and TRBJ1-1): GAGVSQSPSNKVTEKGKDVELRCDPISGHTALYWYRQSLGQGLEFLIYFQGNSAPDKSGLPSDRFSAERTGGSVSTLTIQRTQQEDSAVYLCASSTLTGVNTEAFFGQGTRLTVV.